Sequencing of this TCR beta chain was carried out in a study of blood T cell repertoires in COVID-19. J gave up 3 bases and V 5 bases, and 16 bases lay outside the gene matches. The germline gives CDR1 MDHEN, CDR2 SYDVKM. The CDR3 spans 17 residues. As originally analysed: Nucleated cell counts were estimated from reference gene primer amplification. Repertoires were generated with immunoSEQ multiplex PCR, while TCRdb's copy carries only in-frame clones and drops some. V, J and clone size were drawn from that table, and D and trimming were deduced from the DNA. The sample shows approximately 56,000 clones, 85% to 90% of them seen only once.

The sample comprised peripheral blood. The V call is TRBV28, the J call TRBJ2-7; 7 bases line up with TRBD1. The receptor's source is an older woman with COVID-19, enrolled during active disease. The CDR3 DNA reads TGTGCCAGCAGTCACTCCACTACCGGACAGGTGATCTACGAGCAGTACTTC. Residues: CASSHSTTGQVIYEQYF.